This TCR beta chain was retrieved from a study of long-term antiretroviral therapy in people with HIV. Researchers ran immunoSEQ v3.0 at survey level. Samples were sequenced targeting about 35,000-55,000 T-cell genomes each. This table comes from immunoSEQ multiplex PCR, and its TCRdb copy is limited to in-frame clones, with some not included. The repertoire holds just under 20,000 clones, with roughly 87% as singletons. Turning to this clone: Its specificity is not known.

Study conclusions and caveats: The blood, collected between the mid-2000s and the late 2010s, was possibly taken under older ART regimens. Diversity measured after ART increased yet remained under transplant donor controls.

Sequenced here: unsorted PBMCs, sampled 2.1 years after starting antiretroviral therapy. The clonotype comes from a man younger than 35 with HIV.

The CDR3 region is CASSERINTGELFF. In DNA form, the CDR3 reads TGTGCCAGCAGTGAACGGATTAACACCGGGGAGCTGTTTTTT. The V gene is TRBV25-1, the J gene TRBJ2-2, with D unresolved. Germline V lookup: CDR1 MGHDK, CDR2 SYGVNS. The CDR3 has 14 residues. Between the trimmed V and J ends, which lost 2 bases and 2 bases, there was a span of 6 bases. Drawing the rest from reference TRBV25-1 and TRBJ2-2, the complete variable domain is EADIYQTPRYLVIGTGKKITLECSQTMGHDKMYWYQQDPGMELHLIHYSYGVNSTEKGDLSSESTVSRIRTEHFPLTLESARPSHTSQYLCASSERINTGELFFGEGSRLTVL.